The 30 T cell receptor beta chains below were found in one sample sequenced in a study of cytomegalovirus exposure and HLA in healthy donors. Method: immunoSEQ multiplex PCR; TCRdb's copy keeps in-frame clones and lacks some. The profile shows some 250,000 clones, around 86% of them singletons. Input material: PBMCs. The source of these receptors is a woman aged 25-40 years in good health and CMV-seropositive.

The CDR3 sequence is CASSRVAGVTGELFF. Written as DNA, the CDR3 is TGTGCCAGCAGCCGGGTGGCGGGAGTGACCGGGGAGCTGTTTTTT. The chain is built from TRBV5-6 and TRBJ2-2, with 7 positions matching TRBD2. Losses at the gene ends were 4 bases for V and 5 bases for J; bases not matched to a gene: 8. Germline CDR1 reads SGHDT; CDR2 reads YYEEEE. The CDR3 is 15 residues long.

This chain links TRBV5-1 with TRBJ1-1; TRBD1 matches at 7 bases. The CDR3 sequence is 15 residues long. The ends lost 4 bases at V and 12 bases at J; junction bases unmatched: 18. Germline values: CDR1 SGHRS, CDR2 YFSETQ. The CDR3 DNA reads TGCGCCAGCAGCGAACAAACCGGGACAGATAGTAGTTCTTTCTTT. It is translated as CASSEQTGTDSSSFF.

The chain uses TRBV6-6 and TRBJ2-7, with D maybe TRBD1 (6 bases). This CDR3 contains 15 residues. Between the trimmed V and J ends, which lost 0 bases and 3 bases, there was a span of 12 bases. CDR1 is MNHNY, CDR2 SVGAGI, per germline (reference sequence). The CDR3 reads CASSYSVAQGYEQYF. The CDR3 region has the DNA TGTGCCAGCAGTTACTCGGTCGCACAGGGCTACGAGCAGTACTTC.

The chain employs TRBV9 and TRBJ2-1; 10 positions agree with TRBD2. There are 15 residues in the CDR3. Germline V gene lookup returns CDR1 SGDLS and CDR2 YYNGEE. The J segment lost 8 bases and the V segment lost 0 bases, leaving 5 bases of the junction unmatched. DNA of the CDR3: TGTGCCAGCAGCGTAGGAGCGGGAGGGCTGGATGAGCAGTTCTTC. The encoded protein is CASSVGAGGLDEQFF.

J is TRBJ1-2 and V is TRBV9; unclear D gene. Trimming shortened V by 0 bases and J by 6 bases, and 9 bases separated the two germline ends. CDR3 length: 13 residues. Per germline, CDR1 SGDLS and CDR2 YYNGEE. CDR3 in DNA: TGTGCCAGCAGCGTAGTATCCGGGGATGGCTACACCTTC. Translated: CASSVVSGDGYTF.

The chain has TRBV4-1 and TRBJ2-5; D is perhaps TRBD2 (6 bases). Germline V CDR1 and CDR2: MGHRA, YSYEKL. V was clipped by 1 base and J by 5 bases, with 11 bases between them. This CDR3 is built from 14 residues. CDR3 bases: TGCGCCAGCAGCCAAGCGGGCAGCGGGGAGACCCAGTACTTC. Translation: CASSQAGSGETQYF.

V gene TRBV6-1 combines with J gene TRBJ2-7; the D gene is possibly TRBD1 (7 bases). V was shortened by 6 bases and J by 3 bases, with 12 bases between the two germline ends. Germline values: CDR1 MNHNS, CDR2 SASEGT. The CDR3 consists of 13 residues. The CDR3 nucleotides are TGTGCCAGCAGGAGCCAGGGGGGCTACGAGCAGTACTTC. Translating it yields CASRSQGGYEQYF.

The chain combines TRBV20-1 with TRBJ2-1, with a tentative D call TRBD2 (5 bases). The V end lost 3 bases, the J end lost 7 bases, and 7 bases lay between the germline ends. Germline lookup yields CDR1 DFQATT and CDR2 SNEGSKA (reference sequence). The CDR3 contains 11 residues. This CDR3 reads CSARKRNEQFF. CDR3 nucleotide sequence: TGCAGTGCTAGGAAGCGGAATGAGCAGTTCTTC.

This rearrangement joins TRBV9 to TRBJ2-6; 7 bases agree with TRBD1. Germline CDR1 and CDR2: SGDLS and YYNGEE. The V and J ends lost 3 bases and 0 bases, in that order; junction bases with no gene match: 6. There are 17 residues in the CDR3. CDR3 DNA: TGTGCCAGCAGCGGATTAGGGGGCGGCTCTGGGGCCAACGTCCTGACTTTC. This sequence encodes CASSGLGGGSGANVLTF.

This clone showed up just a few times. The chain carries TRBV28 and TRBJ1-1; D is unclear. CDR3 length equals 14 residues. CDR1 and CDR2 from the germline V gene are MDHEN and SYDVKM. The V end was cut by 4 bases, the J end by 0 bases, with 9 bases between. The CDR3 region has the DNA TGTGCCAGCAGTTCCCCCTCAGTGAACACTGAAGCTTTCTTT. Protein sequence: CASSSPSVNTEAFF.

The J gene is TRBJ2-7, the V gene TRBV6-5; no reliable D call. The CDR3 has 12 residues. Germline V lookup: CDR1 MNHEY, CDR2 SVGAGI. V lost 8 bases and J 3 bases, leaving 11 bases between the germline ends. DNA of the CDR3: TGTGCCAGCGGAAACAGAGACTACGAGCAGTACTTC. Translation: CASGNRDYEQYF.

The chain uses TRBV25-1 and TRBJ2-3, with TRBD2 matching 7 bases. CDR1 is MGHDK and CDR2 is SYGVNS in the germline V gene. V lost 6 bases to trimming and J lost 3 bases; unmatched junction nucleotides: 6. This CDR3 comprises 14 residues. The chain's CDR3 is CASRRDYRTDTQYF. In nucleotides, the CDR3 is TGTGCCAGCAGAAGGGACTACCGAACAGATACGCAGTATTTT.

This clone was recorded once. The CDR3 region is CASSFIGLAGVYNEQFF. The DNA of the CDR3 is TGCGCCAGCAGCTTCATTGGACTAGCGGGAGTCTACAATGAGCAGTTCTTC. V usage is TRBV5-1 and J usage is TRBJ2-1; 13 nucleotides match TRBD2. The CDR3 length is 17 residues. V shed 2 bases and J 3 bases; nucleotides not matched to a gene: 5. In germline, CDR1 is SGHRS, CDR2 YFSETQ.

This clone was counted only a few times. V usage is TRBV25-1 and J usage is TRBJ2-7; D may be TRBD2 (5 bases). The V end lost 1 base, the J end lost 0 bases, and 13 bases lay between the germline ends. Germline V gene data show CDR1 as MGHDK and CDR2 as SYGVNS. The CDR3 has 16 residues. The CDR3 sequence: CASSESASLVSYEQYF. CDR3 bases: TGTGCCAGCAGTGAATCCGCTAGCCTGGTCTCCTACGAGCAGTACTTC.

The chain has TRBV5-1 and TRBJ1-2, with TRBD1 matching over 7 bases. CDR3 size: 14 residues. V dropped 4 bases and J dropped 2; count of bases not matched to a gene: 5. Germline V CDR1 and CDR2: SGHRS, YFSETQ. CDR3 sequence reads: CASSLGDRNYGYTF. For the CDR3, the DNA is TGCGCCAGCAGCCTGGGGGACAGAAACTATGGCTACACCTTC.

The CDR3 nucleotides read TGTGCCAGCAGTTTTTCACAGCGGACTGGCTACACCTTC. It translates to CASSFSQRTGYTF. This chain connects TRBV27 to TRBJ1-2; no firm D call. The CDR3 extends over 13 amino acids. The V gene lost 3 bases and the J gene lost 7 bases, with 12 bases spanning the gap. CDR1 MNHEY and CDR2 SMNVEV come from the germline V gene (reference sequence).

The genes are TRBV5-1 and TRBJ1-4; no definite D call. This CDR3 comprises 14 residues. The germline CDR1 and CDR2 sequences are SGHRS and YFSETQ. Trimming left V 2 bases short and J 8 bases short, with 13 bases between. CDR3 loop: CASSLSGGREKLFF. CDR3 DNA sequence: TGCGCCAGCAGCTTATCGGGAGGGCGGGAAAAACTGTTTTTT.

The chain couples TRBV7-9 to TRBJ1-2; no firm D call. Germline V gene lookup returns CDR1 SEHNR and CDR2 FQNEAQ (reference sequence). Trimming left V 3 bases short and J 4 bases short, with 6 bases between. This CDR3 region has 12 residues. The CDR3 here is CASSFEGYGYTF. CDR3 in DNA: TGTGCCAGCAGCTTTGAGGGCTATGGCTACACCTTC.

The rearrangement uses TRBV28 and TRBJ1-2; D is perhaps TRBD1 (6 bases). CDR1 MDHEN and CDR2 SYDVKM come from the germline V gene. The CDR3 loop spans 13 amino acids. CDR3 sequence reads: CASLGQYIHGYTF. In nucleotides, the CDR3 is TGTGCTTCCCTAGGACAGTATATTCATGGCTACACCTTC.

This chain links TRBV10-2 with TRBJ1-2, with D maybe TRBD1 (5 bases). CDR1 is WSHSY, CDR2 SAAADI, per germline. Between the trimmed V and J ends, which lost 2 bases and 6 bases, there was a span of 13 bases. The CDR3 contains 14 residues. CDR3 sequence (DNA): TGCGCCAGCAGTGAGCCGGGGGAGGGGAATGGCTACACCTTC. The encoded protein is CASSEPGEGNGYTF.

Only a few counts were recorded for this clone. The V call is TRBV7-2, the J call TRBJ2-1; 10 bases line up with TRBD2. With V trimmed by 5 bases and J by 7 bases, 8 bases remained unmatched. The CDR3 consists of 15 residues. Germline V gene lookup returns CDR1 SGHTA and CDR2 FQGNSA. The CDR3 DNA is TGTGCCAGCAGCATATCTAGCGGGAGTAAGAATGAGCAGTTCTTC. Its translation: CASSISSGSKNEQFF.

This clone was seen only once. The V gene is TRBV11-2, the J gene TRBJ2-2; TRBD1 might be the D (5 bases). V shed 3 bases and J shed 6 bases, with 17 bases lying between them. Germline loops: CDR1 SGHAT, CDR2 FQNNGV. This CDR3 comprises 16 residues. The chain's CDR3 is CASSFGITGIPGELFF. As DNA, the CDR3 is TGTGCCAGCAGCTTTGGTATTACAGGTATCCCCGGGGAGCTGTTTTTT.

The chain links TRBV6-1 to TRBJ2-2, with D uncertain. The ends were cut back, 6 bases at V and 0 bases at J, with 8 bases in the middle. The CDR3 spans 14 residues. From germline, CDR1 is MNHNS and CDR2 SASEGT. Here the CDR3 reads CASRANANTGELFF. The CDR3 DNA reads as TGTGCCAGCAGGGCCAACGCGAACACCGGGGAGCTGTTTTTT.

CDR3 residues: CASSVGVAGGGDTQYF. In nucleotides, the CDR3 is TGTGCCAGCAGCGTAGGAGTAGCGGGAGGGGGAGATACGCAGTATTTT. J is TRBJ2-3 and V is TRBV9; 11 nucleotides agree with TRBD2. After removal of 0 bases from V and 5 bases from J, the junction contained 5 bases not matched to a gene. Germline V gives CDR1 SGDLS, CDR2 YYNGEE. This CDR3 is 16 amino acids long.

This rearrangement joins TRBV5-4 to TRBJ2-7; the D gene is possibly TRBD2 (5 bases). Trimming pared 0 bases from V and 0 bases from J, leaving 10 bases between. Germline CDR1 is SGHNT and CDR2 is YYREEE (reference sequence). There are 15 residues in the CDR3. This CDR3 reads CASSLDPGFSYEQYF. The CDR3 DNA reads as TGTGCCAGCAGCTTGGATCCGGGGTTCTCCTACGAGCAGTACTTC.

The chain combines TRBV2 with TRBJ2-5; D unclear. The CDR3 has 11 residues. From germline, CDR1 is SNHLY and CDR2 FYNNEI. The V and J ends lost 4 bases and 5 bases respectively, with 5 bases between them. The CDR3 nucleotides are TGTGCCAGCAGTGTAGAGGAGACCCAGTACTTC. It is translated as CASSVEETQYF. Variable domain in full (rest from reference TRBV2 and TRBJ2-5): EPEVTQTPSHQVTQMGQEVILRCVPISNHLYFYWYRQILGQKVEFLVSFYNNEISEKSEIFDDQFSVERPDGSNFTLKIRSTKLEDSAMYFCASSVEETQYFGPGTRLLVL.

The V gene is TRBV27, the J gene TRBJ1-2, with D tentatively TRBD1 (6 bases). Germline lookup yields CDR1 MNHEY and CDR2 SMNVEV (reference sequence). Trimming cost V 3 bases and J 5 bases, with 10 bases left between them. This CDR3 is built from 13 residues. For the CDR3, the DNA is TGTGCCAGCAGTTTTATTACAGGGTATGGCTACACCTTC. Residues: CASSFITGYGYTF.

The chain is built from TRBV25-1 and TRBJ2-3, with 13 bases that match TRBD2. V gave up 3 bases and J gave up 3 bases; unmatched junction bases: 9. The V gene's germline CDR1 is MGHDK and CDR2 SYGVNS. The CDR3 is made up of 18 amino acids. Here the CDR3 reads CASSERLAGGVRTDTQYF. CDR3 bases: TGTGCCAGCAGTGAGAGACTAGCGGGAGGAGTAAGGACAGATACGCAGTATTTT.

The chain recombines TRBV6-1 with TRBJ1-4; D remains ambiguous. This CDR3 region has 16 residues. The V and J ends lost 0 bases and 0 bases respectively, with 8 bases between them. Germline V gene lookup returns CDR1 MNHNS and CDR2 SASEGT. The CDR3 reads CASSEAGWSTNEKLFF. CDR3 bases: TGTGCCAGCAGTGAAGCCGGTTGGTCAACTAATGAAAAACTGTTTTTT.

The gene calls are TRBV30 and TRBJ2-1; 8 positions match TRBD1. This CDR3 comprises 16 residues. In germline, CDR1 is GTSNPN, CDR2 SVGIG (reference sequence). V shed 0 bases and J 7 bases; nucleotides not matched to a gene: 11. CDR3 nucleotides: TGTGCCTGGAGTGTCGGGACAGGTGTCCTGGGGAATGAGCAGTTCTTC. Translation: CAWSVGTGVLGNEQFF.